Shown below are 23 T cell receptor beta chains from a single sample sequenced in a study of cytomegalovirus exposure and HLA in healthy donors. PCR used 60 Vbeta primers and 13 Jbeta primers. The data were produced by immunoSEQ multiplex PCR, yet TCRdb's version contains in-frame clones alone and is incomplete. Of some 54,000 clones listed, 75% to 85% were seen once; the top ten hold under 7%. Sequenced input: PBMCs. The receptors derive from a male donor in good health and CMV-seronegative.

CDR3 sequence reads: CASSYGGQGTYEQYF. The CDR3, as DNA: TGTGCCAGCAGTTACGGGGGACAGGGCACCTACGAGCAGTACTTC. The V call is TRBV6-6, the J call TRBJ2-7; 9 bases map to TRBD1. This CDR3 comprises 15 residues. Germline assignment: CDR1 MNHNY and CDR2 SVGAGI (reference sequence). The V gene end was trimmed by 2 bases and the J gene end by 2 bases; junction bases not matched to a gene: 4.

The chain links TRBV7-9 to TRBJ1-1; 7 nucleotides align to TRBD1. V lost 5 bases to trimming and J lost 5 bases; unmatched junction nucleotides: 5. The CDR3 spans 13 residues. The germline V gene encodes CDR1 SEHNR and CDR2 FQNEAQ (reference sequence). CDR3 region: CASSPDRETEAFF. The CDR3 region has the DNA TGTGCCAGCAGCCCCGACAGGGAGACTGAAGCTTTCTTT.

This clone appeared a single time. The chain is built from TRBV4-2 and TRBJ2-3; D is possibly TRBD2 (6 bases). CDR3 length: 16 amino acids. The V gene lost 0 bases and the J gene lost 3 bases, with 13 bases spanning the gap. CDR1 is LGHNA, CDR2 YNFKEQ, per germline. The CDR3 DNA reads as TGTGCCAGCAGCCAAGAGGGGGGTGGGGGGACAGATACGCAGTATTTT. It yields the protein CASSQEGGGGTDTQYF.

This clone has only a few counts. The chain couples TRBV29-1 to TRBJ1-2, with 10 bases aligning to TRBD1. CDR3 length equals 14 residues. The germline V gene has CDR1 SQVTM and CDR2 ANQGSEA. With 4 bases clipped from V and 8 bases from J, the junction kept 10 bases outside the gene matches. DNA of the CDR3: TGCAGCGTTGTGTCTCGACAGGGGGCAAGAGGCTACACCTTC. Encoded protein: CSVVSRQGARGYTF. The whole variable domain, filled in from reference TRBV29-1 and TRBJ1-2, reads SAVISQKPSRDICQRGTSLTIQCQVDSQVTMMFWYRQQPGQSLTLIATANQGSEATYESGFVIDKFPISRPNLTFSTLTVSNMSPEDSSIYLCSVVSRQGARGYTFGSGTRLTVV.

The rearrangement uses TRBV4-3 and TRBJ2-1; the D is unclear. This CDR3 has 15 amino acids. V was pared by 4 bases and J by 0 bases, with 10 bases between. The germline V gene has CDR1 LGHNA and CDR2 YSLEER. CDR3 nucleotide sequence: TGCGCCAGCAGCCCGTCACCGGGCTCCTACAATGAGCAGTTCTTC. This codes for CASSPSPGSYNEQFF.

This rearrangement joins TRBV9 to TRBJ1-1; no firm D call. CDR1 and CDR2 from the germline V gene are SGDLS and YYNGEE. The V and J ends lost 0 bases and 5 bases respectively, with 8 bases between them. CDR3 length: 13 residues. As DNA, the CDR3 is TGTGCCAGCAGCGTAGCACCGGGTACTGAAGCTTTCTTT. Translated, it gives CASSVAPGTEAFF.

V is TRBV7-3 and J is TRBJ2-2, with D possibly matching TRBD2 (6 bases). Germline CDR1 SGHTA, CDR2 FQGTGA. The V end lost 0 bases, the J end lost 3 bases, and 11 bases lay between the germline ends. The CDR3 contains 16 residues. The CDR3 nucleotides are TGTGCCAGCAGCTTAACGGGGGGACGGGACACCGGGGAGCTGTTTTTT. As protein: CASSLTGGRDTGELFF.

This CDR3 is CASSRINGGYGYTF. The CDR3 coding sequence is TGCGCCAGCAGCCGGATCAACGGGGGCTATGGCTACACCTTC. The genes are TRBV4-3 and TRBJ1-2, with D possibly matching TRBD1 (5 bases). In germline, CDR1 is LGHNA, CDR2 YSLEER. The ends were cut back, 4 bases at V and 4 bases at J, with 13 bases in the middle. The CDR3 consists of 14 residues.

The CDR3 region is CASGTKRTGDNQPQHF. The CDR3 DNA sequence: TGTGCCAGCGGCACCAAGAGGACAGGGGACAATCAGCCCCAGCATTTT. V usage is TRBV7-8 and J usage is TRBJ1-5; 9 bases line up with TRBD1. The germline V gene encodes CDR1 SGHVS and CDR2 FQNEAQ. The CDR3 runs to 16 residues. Trimming took 8 bases from V and 3 from J; bases not matched to a gene: 11.

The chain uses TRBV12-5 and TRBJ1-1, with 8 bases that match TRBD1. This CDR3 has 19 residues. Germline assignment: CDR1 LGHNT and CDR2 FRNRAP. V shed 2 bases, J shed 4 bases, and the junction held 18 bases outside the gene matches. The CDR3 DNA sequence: TGTGCTAGTGGTTTGCCCCCGGTGATCCGGGACAGGAGAGTCACTGAAGCTTTCTTT. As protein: CASGLPPVIRDRRVTEAFF.

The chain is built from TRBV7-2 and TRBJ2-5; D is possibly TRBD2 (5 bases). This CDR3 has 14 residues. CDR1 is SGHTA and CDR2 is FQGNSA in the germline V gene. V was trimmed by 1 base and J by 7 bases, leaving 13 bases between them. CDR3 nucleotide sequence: TGTGCCAGCAGCTTAGACGCGGGTTCGGCGACCCAGTACTTC. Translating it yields CASSLDAGSATQYF.

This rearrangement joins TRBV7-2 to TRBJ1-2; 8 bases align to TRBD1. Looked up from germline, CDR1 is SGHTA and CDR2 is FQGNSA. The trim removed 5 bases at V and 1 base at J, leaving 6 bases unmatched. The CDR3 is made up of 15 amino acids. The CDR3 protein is CASSARTGFNYGYTF. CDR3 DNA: TGTGCCAGCAGCGCCCGGACAGGGTTTAACTATGGCTACACCTTC.

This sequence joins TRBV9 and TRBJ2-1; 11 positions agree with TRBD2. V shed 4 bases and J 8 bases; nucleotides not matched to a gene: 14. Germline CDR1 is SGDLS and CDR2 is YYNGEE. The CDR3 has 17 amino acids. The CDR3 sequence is CASSSRPLAGGPDEQFF. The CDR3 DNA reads TGTGCCAGCAGCTCGCGTCCCTTAGCGGGGGGGCCCGATGAGCAGTTCTTC.

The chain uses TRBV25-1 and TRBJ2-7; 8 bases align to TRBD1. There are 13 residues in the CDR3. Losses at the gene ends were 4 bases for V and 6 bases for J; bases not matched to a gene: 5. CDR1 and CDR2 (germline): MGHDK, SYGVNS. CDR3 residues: CASSGPGGGEQYF. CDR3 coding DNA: TGTGCCAGCAGTGGACCAGGGGGCGGCGAGCAGTACTTC.

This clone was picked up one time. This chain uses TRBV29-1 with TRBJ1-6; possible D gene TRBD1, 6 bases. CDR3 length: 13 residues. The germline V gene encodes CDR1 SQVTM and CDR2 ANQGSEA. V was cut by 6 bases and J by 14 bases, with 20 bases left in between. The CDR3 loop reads CSVRTDSLGTLHF. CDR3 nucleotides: TGCAGCGTCCGAACGGACAGTCTAGGAACCCTCCACTTT.

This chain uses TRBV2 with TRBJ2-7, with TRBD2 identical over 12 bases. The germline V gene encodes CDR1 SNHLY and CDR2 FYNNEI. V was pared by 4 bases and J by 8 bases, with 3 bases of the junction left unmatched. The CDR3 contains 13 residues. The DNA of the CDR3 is TGTGCCAGCAGTGGACTAGCGGGGGAAAAGCAGTACTTC. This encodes CASSGLAGEKQYF. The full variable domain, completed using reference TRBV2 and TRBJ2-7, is EPEVTQTPSHQVTQMGQEVILRCVPISNHLYFYWYRQILGQKVEFLVSFYNNEISEKSEIFDDQFSVERPDGSNFTLKIRSTKLEDSAMYFCASSGLAGEKQYFGPGTRLTVT.

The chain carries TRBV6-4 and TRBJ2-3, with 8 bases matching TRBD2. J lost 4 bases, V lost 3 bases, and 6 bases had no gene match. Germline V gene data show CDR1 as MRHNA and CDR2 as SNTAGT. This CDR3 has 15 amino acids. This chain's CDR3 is CASSETGGPPDTQYF. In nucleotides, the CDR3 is TGTGCCAGCAGTGAAACGGGGGGGCCCCCAGATACGCAGTATTTT.

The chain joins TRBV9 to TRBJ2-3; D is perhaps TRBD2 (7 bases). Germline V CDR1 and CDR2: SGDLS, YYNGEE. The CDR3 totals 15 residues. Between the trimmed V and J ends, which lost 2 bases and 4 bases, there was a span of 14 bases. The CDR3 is CASSVGRGGADTQYF. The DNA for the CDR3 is TGTGCCAGCAGCGTCGGTAGGGGGGGGGCAGATACGCAGTATTTT.

CDR3 in amino acids: CASSEVGQGYQPQHF. For the CDR3, the DNA is TGTGCCAGCAGTGAAGTCGGACAGGGATATCAGCCCCAGCATTTT. This chain connects TRBV6-1 to TRBJ1-5, with 8 bases matching TRBD1. This CDR3 contains 15 residues. Germline V lookup: CDR1 MNHNS, CDR2 SASEGT. Losses at the gene ends were 1 base for V and 5 bases for J; bases not matched to a gene: 4.

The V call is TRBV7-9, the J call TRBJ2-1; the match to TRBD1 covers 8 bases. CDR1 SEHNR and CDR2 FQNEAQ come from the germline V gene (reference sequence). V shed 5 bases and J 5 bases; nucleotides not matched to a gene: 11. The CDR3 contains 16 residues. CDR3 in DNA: TGTGCCAGCAGCCCCGAAGGCAGGGGGCTTAACAATGAGCAGTTCTTC. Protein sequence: CASSPEGRGLNNEQFF.

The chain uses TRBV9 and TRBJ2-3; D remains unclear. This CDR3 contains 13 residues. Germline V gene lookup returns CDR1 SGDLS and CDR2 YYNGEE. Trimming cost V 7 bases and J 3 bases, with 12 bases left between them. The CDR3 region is CASARFGTDTQYF. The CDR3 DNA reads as TGTGCCAGCGCCCGTTTCGGGACAGATACGCAGTATTTT.

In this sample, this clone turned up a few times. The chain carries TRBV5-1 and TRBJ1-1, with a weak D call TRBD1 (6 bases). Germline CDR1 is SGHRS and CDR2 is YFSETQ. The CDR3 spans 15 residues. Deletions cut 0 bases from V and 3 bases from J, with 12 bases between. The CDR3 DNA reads TGCGCCAGCAGCTTGGGGGGGCAGGGAGACACTGAAGCTTTCTTT. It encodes CASSLGGQGDTEAFF. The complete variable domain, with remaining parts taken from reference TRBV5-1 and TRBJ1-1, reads KAGVTQTPRYLIKTRGQQVTLSCSPISGHRSVSWYQQTPGQGLQFLFEYFSETQRNKGNFPGRFSGRQFSNSRSEMNVSTLELGDSALYLCASSLGGQGDTEAFFGQGTRLTVV.

The DNA for the CDR3 is TGCAGCGTTAGCGGGGGTTTAAGCTCCTACAATGAGCAGTTCTTC. This translates into CSVSGGLSSYNEQFF. The gene calls are TRBV29-1 and TRBJ2-1; 8 nucleotides agree with TRBD2. Per germline, CDR1 SQVTM and CDR2 ANQGSEA. V shed 5 bases, J shed 0 bases, and the junction held 6 bases outside the gene matches. This CDR3 has 15 residues.